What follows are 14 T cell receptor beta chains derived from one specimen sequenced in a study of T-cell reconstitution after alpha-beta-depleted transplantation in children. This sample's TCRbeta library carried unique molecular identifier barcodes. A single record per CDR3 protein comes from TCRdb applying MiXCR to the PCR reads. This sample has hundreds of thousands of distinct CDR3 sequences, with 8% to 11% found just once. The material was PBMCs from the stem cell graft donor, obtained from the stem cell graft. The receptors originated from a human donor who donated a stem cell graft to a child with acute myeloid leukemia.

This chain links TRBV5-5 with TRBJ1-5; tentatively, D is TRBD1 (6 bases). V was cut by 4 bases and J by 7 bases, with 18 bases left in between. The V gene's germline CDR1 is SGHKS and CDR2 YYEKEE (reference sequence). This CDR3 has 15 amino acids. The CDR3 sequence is CASSPDSRRDQPQHF. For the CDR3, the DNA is TGTGCCAGCAGCCCGGACAGCCGGCGTGACCAGCCCCAGCATTTT. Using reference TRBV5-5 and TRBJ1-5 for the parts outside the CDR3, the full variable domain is DAGVTQSPTHLIKTRGQQVTLRCSPISGHKSVSWYQQVLGQGPQFIFQYYEKEERGRGNFPDRFSARQFPNYSSELNVNALLLGDSALYLCASSPDSRRDQPQHFGDGTRLSIL.

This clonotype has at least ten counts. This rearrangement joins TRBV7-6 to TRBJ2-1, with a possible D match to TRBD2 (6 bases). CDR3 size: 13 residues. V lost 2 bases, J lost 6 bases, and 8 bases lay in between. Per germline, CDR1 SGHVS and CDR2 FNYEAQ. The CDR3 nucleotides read TGTGCCAGCAGCTTAACGGGGGTCAATGAGCAGTTCTTC. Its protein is CASSLTGVNEQFF.

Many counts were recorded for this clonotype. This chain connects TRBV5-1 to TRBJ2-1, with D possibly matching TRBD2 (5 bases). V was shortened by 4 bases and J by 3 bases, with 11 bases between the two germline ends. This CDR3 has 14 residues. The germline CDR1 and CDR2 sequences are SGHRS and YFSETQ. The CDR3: CASSATGDYNEQFF. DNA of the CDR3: TGCGCCAGCAGCGCAACCGGGGACTACAATGAGCAGTTCTTC.

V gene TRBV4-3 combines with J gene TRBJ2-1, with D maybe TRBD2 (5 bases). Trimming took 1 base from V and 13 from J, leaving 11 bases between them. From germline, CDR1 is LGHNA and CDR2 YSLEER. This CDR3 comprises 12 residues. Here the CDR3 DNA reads TGCGCCAGCAGCCAAGTAGGGAGCCAACAGTTCTTC. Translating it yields CASSQVGSQQFF.

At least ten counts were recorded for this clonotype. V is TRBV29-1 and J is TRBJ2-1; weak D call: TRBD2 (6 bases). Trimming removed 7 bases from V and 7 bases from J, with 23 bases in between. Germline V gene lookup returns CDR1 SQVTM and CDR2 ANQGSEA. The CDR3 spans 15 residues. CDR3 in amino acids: CSALADHGGRNEQFF. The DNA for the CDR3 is TGCAGCGCCCTGGCTGACCACGGGGGAAGGAATGAGCAGTTCTTC.

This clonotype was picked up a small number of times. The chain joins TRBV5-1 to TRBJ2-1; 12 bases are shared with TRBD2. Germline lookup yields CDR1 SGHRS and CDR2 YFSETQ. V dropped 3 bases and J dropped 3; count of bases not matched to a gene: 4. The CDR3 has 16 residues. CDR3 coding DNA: TGCGCCAGCAGCTCCGCACTAGCGGGAGGCTACAATGAGCAGTTCTTC. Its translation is CASSSALAGGYNEQFF. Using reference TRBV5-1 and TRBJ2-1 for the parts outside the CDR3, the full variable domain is KAGVTQTPRYLIKTRGQQVTLSCSPISGHRSVSWYQQTPGQGLQFLFEYFSETQRNKGNFPGRFSGRQFSNSRSEMNVSTLELGDSALYLCASSSALAGGYNEQFFGPGTRLTVL.

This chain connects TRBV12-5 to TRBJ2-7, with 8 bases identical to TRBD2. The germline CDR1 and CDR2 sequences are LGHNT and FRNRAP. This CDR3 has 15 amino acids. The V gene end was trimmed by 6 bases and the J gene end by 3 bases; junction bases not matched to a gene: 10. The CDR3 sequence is CASGGTSGIFYEQYF. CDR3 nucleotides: TGTGCTAGTGGGGGTACTAGCGGCATTTTCTACGAGCAGTACTTC.

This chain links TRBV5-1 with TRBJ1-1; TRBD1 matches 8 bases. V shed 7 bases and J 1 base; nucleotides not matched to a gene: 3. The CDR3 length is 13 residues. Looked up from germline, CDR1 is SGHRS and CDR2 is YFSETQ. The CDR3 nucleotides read TGCGCCAGCGGACAGGGTGGGAACACTGAAGCTTTCTTT. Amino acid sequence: CASGQGGNTEAFF.

CDR3 in amino acids: CASSRLGLAGGIQETQYF. The CDR3 DNA is TGTGCCAGCTCGAGGTTGGGACTAGCGGGAGGAATTCAAGAGACCCAGTACTTC. The chain combines TRBV27 with TRBJ2-5, with TRBD2 matching 15 bases. CDR1 and CDR2 from the germline V gene are MNHEY and SMNVEV (reference sequence). The CDR3 contains 18 residues. V shed 8 bases, J shed 2 bases, and the junction held 12 bases outside the gene matches.

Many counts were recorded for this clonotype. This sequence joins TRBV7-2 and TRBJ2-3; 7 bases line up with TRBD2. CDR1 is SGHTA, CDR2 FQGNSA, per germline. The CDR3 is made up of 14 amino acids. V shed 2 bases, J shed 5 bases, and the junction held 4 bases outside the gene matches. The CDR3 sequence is CASSLSLAGDTQYF. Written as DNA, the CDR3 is TGTGCCAGCAGCTTATCTTTAGCGGGAGATACGCAGTATTTT.

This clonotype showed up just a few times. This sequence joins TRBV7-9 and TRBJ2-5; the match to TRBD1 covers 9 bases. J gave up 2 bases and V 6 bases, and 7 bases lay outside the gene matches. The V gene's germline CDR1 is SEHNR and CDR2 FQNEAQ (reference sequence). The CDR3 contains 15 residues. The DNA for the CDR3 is TGTGCCAGCAGAGGGACAGGGTGGGGACAAGAGACCCAGTACTTC. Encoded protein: CASRGTGWGQETQYF.

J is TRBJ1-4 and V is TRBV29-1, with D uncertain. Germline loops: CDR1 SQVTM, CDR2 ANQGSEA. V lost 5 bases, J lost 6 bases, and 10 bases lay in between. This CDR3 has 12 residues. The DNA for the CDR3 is TGCAGCGTTCAAACAGAGGATGAAAAACTGTTTTTT. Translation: CSVQTEDEKLFF.

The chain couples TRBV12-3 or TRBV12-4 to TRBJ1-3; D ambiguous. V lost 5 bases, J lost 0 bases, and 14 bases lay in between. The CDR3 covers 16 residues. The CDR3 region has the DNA TGTGCCAGCAGTGTAGGTGGGATCTTCTCTGGAAACACCATATATTTT. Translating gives CASSVGGIFSGNTIYF.

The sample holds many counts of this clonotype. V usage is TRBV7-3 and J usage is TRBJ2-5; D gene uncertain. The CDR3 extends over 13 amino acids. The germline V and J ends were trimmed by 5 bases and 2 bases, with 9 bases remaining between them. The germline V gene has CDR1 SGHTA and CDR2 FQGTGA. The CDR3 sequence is CASSTGSQETQYF. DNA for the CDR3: TGTGCCAGCAGCACCGGGTCACAAGAGACCCAGTACTTC.